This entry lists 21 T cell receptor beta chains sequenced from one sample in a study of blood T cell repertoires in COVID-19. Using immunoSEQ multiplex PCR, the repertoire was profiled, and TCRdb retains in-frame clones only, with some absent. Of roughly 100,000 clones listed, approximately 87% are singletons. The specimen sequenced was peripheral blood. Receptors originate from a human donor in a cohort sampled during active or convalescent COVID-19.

CDR3 amino acids: CASSLAPASGEETQYF. The DNA for the CDR3 is TGCGCCAGCAGCTTGGCCCCGGCTAGCGGTGAAGAGACCCAGTACTTC. The gene calls are TRBV5-1 and TRBJ2-5; 7 nucleotides align to TRBD2. The CDR3 is made up of 16 amino acids. Germline CDR1 reads SGHRS; CDR2 reads YFSETQ. The trim removed 0 bases at V and 3 bases at J, leaving 8 bases unmatched.

CDR3 nucleotide sequence: TGTGCCACCAGTGATTTACAGGGGACAGGGGAACTCAATGAGCAGTTCTTC. Its protein product is CATSDLQGTGELNEQFF. This chain connects TRBV24-1 to TRBJ2-1; TRBD1 matches 10 bases. In germline, CDR1 is KGHDR, CDR2 SFDVKD. The J segment lost 6 bases and the V segment lost 1 base, leaving 8 bases of the junction unmatched. This CDR3 comprises 17 residues.

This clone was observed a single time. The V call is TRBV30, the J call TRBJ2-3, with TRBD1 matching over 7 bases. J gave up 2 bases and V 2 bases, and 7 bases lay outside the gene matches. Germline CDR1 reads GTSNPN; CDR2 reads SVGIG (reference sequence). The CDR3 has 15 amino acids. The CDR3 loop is CAWSSRDSVTDTQYF. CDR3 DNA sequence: TGTGCCTGGAGTTCCCGGGACAGCGTCACAGATACGCAGTATTTT.

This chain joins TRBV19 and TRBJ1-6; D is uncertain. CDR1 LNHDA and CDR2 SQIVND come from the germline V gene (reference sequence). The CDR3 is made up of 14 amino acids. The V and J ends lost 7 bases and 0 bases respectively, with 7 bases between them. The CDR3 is CASTTSSYNSPLHF. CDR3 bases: TGTGCCAGTACTACTAGCTCCTATAATTCACCCCTCCACTTT.

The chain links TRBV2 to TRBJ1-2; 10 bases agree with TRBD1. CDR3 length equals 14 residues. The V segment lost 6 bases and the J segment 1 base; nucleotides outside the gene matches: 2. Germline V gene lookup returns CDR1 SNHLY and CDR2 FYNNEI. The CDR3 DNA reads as TGTGCCAGCAGCCGGGACAGGGGTAACTATGGCTACACCTTC. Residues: CASSRDRGNYGYTF.

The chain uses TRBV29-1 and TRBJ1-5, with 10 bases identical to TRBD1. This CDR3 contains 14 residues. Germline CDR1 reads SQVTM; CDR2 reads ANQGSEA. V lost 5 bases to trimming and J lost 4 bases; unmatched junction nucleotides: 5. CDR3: CSVRTGGDNQPQHF. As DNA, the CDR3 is TGCAGCGTTCGGACAGGGGGTGATAATCAGCCCCAGCATTTT.

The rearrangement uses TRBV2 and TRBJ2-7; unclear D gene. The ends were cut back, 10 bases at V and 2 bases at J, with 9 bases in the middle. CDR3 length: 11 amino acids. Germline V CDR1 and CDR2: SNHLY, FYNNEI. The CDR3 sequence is CATQLTYEQYF. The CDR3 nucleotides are TGTGCCACACAGTTAACCTACGAGCAGTACTTC.

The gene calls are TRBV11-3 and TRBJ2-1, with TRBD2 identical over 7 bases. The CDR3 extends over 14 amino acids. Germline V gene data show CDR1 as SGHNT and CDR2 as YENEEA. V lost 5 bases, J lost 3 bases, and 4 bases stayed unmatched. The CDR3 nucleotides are TGTGCCAGCAGCAGAAGCGGGGACTACAATGAGCAGTTCTTC. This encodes CASSRSGDYNEQFF.

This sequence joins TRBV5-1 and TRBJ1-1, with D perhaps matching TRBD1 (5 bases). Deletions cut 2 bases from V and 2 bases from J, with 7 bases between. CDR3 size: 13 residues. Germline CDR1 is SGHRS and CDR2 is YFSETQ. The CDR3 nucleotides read TGCGCCAGCAGCTTCGGGGGTAACACTGAAGCTTTCTTT. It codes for CASSFGGNTEAFF.

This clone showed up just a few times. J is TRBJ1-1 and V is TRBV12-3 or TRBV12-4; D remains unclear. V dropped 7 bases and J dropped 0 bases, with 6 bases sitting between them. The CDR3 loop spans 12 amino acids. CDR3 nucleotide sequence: TGTGCCAGCAAAGAGTTGAACACTGAAGCTTTCTTT. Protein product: CASKELNTEAFF.

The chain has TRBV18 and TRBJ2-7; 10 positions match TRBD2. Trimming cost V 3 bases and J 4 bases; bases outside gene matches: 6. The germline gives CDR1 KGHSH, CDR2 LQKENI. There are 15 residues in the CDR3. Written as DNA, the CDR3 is TGTGCCAGCTCACCGGACCCTAGCGGGGGTTACGAGCAGTACTTC. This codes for CASSPDPSGGYEQYF.

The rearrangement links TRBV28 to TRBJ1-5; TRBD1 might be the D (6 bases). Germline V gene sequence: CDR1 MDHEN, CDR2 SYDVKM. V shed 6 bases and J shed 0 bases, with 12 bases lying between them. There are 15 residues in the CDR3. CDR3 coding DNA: TGTGCCAGCAGGAACCAGGGGTCTAGCAATCAGCCCCAGCATTTT. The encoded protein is CASRNQGSSNQPQHF. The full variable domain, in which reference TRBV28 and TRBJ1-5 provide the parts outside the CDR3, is DVKVTQSSRYLVKRTGEKVFLECVQDMDHENMFWYRQDPGLGLRLIYFSYDVKMKEKGDIPEGYSVSREKKERFSLILESASTNQTSMYLCASRNQGSSNQPQHFGDGTRLSIL.

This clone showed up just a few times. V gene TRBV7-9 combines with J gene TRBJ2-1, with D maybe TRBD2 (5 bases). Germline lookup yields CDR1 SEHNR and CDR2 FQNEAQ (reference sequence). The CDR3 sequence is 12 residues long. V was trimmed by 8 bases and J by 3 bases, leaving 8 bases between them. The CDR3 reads CASHGSYNEQFF. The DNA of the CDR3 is TGTGCCAGCCATGGGAGCTACAATGAGCAGTTCTTC.

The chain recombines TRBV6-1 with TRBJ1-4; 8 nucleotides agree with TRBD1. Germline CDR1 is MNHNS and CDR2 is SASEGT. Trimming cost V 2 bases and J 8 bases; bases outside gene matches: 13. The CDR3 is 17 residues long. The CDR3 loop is CASSESPYRGTREKLFF. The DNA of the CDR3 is TGTGCCAGCAGTGAATCTCCCTACAGGGGGACGCGGGAAAAACTGTTTTTT.

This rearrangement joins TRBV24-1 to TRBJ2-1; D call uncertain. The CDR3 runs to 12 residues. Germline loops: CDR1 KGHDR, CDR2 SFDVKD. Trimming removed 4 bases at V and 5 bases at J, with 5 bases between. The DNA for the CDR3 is TGTGCCACCAGTGAATACAACAATGAGCAGTTCTTC. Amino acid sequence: CATSEYNNEQFF.

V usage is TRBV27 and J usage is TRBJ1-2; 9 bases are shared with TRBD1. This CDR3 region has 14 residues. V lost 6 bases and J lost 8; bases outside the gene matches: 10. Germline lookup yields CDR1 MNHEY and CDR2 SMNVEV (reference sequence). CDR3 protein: CASRQQGAPEGYTF. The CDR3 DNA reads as TGTGCCAGCAGGCAACAGGGGGCGCCGGAGGGCTACACCTTC.

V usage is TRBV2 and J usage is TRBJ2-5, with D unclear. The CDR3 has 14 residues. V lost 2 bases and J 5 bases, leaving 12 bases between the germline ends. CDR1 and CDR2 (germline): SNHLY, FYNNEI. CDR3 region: CASSELRAGETQYF. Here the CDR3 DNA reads TGTGCCAGCAGTGAACTACGAGCTGGTGAGACCCAGTACTTC.

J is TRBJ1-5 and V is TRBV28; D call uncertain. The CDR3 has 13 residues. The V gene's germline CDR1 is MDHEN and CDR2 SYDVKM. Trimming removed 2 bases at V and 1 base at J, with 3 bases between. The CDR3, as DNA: TGTGCCAGCAGTTTACGGAGCAATCAGCCCCAGCATTTT. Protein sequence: CASSLRSNQPQHF.

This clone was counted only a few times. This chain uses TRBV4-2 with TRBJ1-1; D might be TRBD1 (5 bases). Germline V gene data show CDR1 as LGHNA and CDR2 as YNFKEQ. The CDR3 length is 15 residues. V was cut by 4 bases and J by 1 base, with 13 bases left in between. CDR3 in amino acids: CASSLKRGSNTEAFF. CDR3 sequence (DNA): TGTGCCAGCAGCCTTAAGCGGGGCTCGAACACTGAAGCTTTCTTT.

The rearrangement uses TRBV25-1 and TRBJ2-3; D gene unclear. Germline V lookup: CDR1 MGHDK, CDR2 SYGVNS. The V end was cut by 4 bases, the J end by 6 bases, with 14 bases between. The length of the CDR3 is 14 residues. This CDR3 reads CASSGVVPLDTQYF. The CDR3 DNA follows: TGTGCCAGCAGTGGTGTAGTCCCATTGGATACGCAGTATTTT.

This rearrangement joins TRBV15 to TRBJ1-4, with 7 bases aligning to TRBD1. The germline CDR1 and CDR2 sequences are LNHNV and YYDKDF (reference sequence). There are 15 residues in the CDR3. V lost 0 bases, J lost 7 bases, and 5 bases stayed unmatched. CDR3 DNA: TGTGCCACCAGCAGAGATCGAGGGGGCGGTGAAAAACTGTTTTTT. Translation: CATSRDRGGGEKLFF.